The sequence of this T cell receptor beta chain was determined in a study of Ad26.COV2.S vaccination and SARS-CoV-2 variants. Across the whole study: Administration of Ad26.COV2.S was intramuscular, either once or twice 56 days apart. The study's findings and limits: Analytic work on TCR breadth and depth might have understated the full extent of total T cell responses. Reports say spike-specific CD8+ and CD4+ T cell responses covered substantial breadth after vaccination.

Documented treatment: some 20 received Ad26.COV2.S at low or high dose, single or two shots; five or six received placebo; per-sample allocation not given. Day 63 after the first injection of vaccine or placebo was the sampling time. It was Wuhan-strain SARS-CoV-2 spike that the Ad26 vaccine vector expressed. CDR3 length: 12 residues. V shed 6 bases and J shed 7 bases, with 12 bases lying between them. Comment on this clone: The antigen is undetermined.

Clones were read by immunoSEQ multiplex PCR, and TCRdb kept only the in-frame ones, dropping some. Here the sample spans a few hundred thousand clones, approximately 89% being singletons. Sequenced here: peripheral blood, sampled in a trial of Ad26.COV2.S vaccine versus placebo. The chain has TRBV12-3 or TRBV12-4 and TRBJ1-1; D is unresolved. The sequence was obtained from a person between 18 and 65 years old who received the Ad26.COV2.S COVID-19 vaccine or a placebo. The CDR3 region has the DNA TGTGCCAGCAGCCGGACGGACCATGAAGCTTTCTTT. Encoded protein: CASSRTDHEAFF.